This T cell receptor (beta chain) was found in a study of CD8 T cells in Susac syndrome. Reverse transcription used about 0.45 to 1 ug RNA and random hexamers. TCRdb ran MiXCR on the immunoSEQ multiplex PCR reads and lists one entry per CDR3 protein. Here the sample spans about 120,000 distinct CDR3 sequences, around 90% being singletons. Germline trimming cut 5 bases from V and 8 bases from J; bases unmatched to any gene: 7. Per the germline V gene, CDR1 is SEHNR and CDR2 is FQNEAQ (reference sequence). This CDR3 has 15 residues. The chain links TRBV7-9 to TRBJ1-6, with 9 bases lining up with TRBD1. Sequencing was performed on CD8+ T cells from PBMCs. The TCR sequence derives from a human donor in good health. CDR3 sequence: CASSATGGSDSPLHF. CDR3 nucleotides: TGTGCCAGCAGCGCCACAGGGGGCTCGGATTCACCCCTCCACTTT.